This TCR beta chain emerged from a study of cytomegalovirus exposure and HLA in healthy donors. The study's findings and limits: In a later analysis, productive TCRs from donors in an Asian-associated ancestry cluster reportedly carried fewer N-insertions than the cohort mean. TCR beta V segments were, for the most part, productive about 90% or about 30% of the time in an earlier analysis.

Note on this clone: Its antigen is unidentified.

60 Vbeta and 13 Jbeta primers were used in PCR. Clones were read by immunoSEQ multiplex PCR, and TCRdb kept only the in-frame ones, dropping some. This table has around 190,000 clones, just under 80% appearing once. The TCR comes from a female donor in good health and CMV-seronegative. The sequencing sample was made of PBMCs.

As DNA, the CDR3 is TGTGCCAGCAGACCCGCGGCAGGGAGGCATCAGCCCCAGCATTTT. Amino acid sequence: CASRPAAGRHQPQHF. The chain joins TRBV27 to TRBJ1-5; D possibly corresponds to TRBD1 (5 bases). This CDR3 region has 15 residues. Per the germline V gene, CDR1 is MNHEY and CDR2 is SMNVEV (reference sequence). With 6 bases removed from V and 5 bases from J, the gap between germline ends came to 17 bases.